What follows are 29 T cell receptor beta chains derived from one specimen sequenced in a study of blood T cell repertoires in COVID-19. Using immunoSEQ multiplex PCR, the repertoire was profiled, and TCRdb retains in-frame clones only, with some absent. The sample lists 150,000 to 180,000 clones; 70% to 85% were seen once. Sequencing was done on a sample of peripheral blood. Every receptor here comes from a woman in her fifties or sixties with acute or convalescent COVID-19.

V gene TRBV18 combines with J gene TRBJ1-4, with TRBD1 matching over 7 bases. The V gene end was trimmed by 1 base and the J gene end by 8 bases; junction bases not matched to a gene: 10. The CDR3 is 16 residues long. Germline CDR1 KGHSH, CDR2 LQKENI. The chain's CDR3 is CASSPLTGATLEKLFF. CDR3 in DNA: TGTGCCAGCTCACCACTTACAGGGGCGACCCTGGAAAAACTGTTTTTT. The full variable domain, in which reference TRBV18 and TRBJ1-4 provide the parts outside the CDR3, is NAGVMQNPRHLVRRRGQEARLRCSPMKGHSHVYWYRQLPEEGLKFMVYLQKENIIDESGMPKERFSAEFPKEGPSILRIQQVVRGDSAAYFCASSPLTGATLEKLFFGSGTQLSVL.

As DNA, the CDR3 is TGTGCCACCAGCAGAGATCGGACAGACTCTAACTATGGCTACACCTTC. This codes for CATSRDRTDSNYGYTF. The chain uses TRBV15 and TRBJ1-2, with D maybe TRBD1 (6 bases). Germline lookup yields CDR1 LNHNV and CDR2 YYDKDF (reference sequence). V lost 0 bases to trimming and J lost 0 bases, with 11 bases between them. The CDR3 has 16 amino acids.

This clone was detected a few times. The V gene is TRBV12-3 or TRBV12-4, the J gene TRBJ1-5, with D tentatively TRBD1 (6 bases). V lost 5 bases and J lost 14, with 19 bases in between. CDR3 length: 13 residues. CDR3 protein: CASSRSGTTSEHF. The CDR3 DNA sequence: TGTGCCAGCAGTCGAAGTGGGACAACCTCTGAGCATTTT.

The chain has TRBV19 and TRBJ1-6; D not resolved. Trimming stripped 6 bases from V and 0 bases from J, with 9 bases between. Germline V gene sequence: CDR1 LNHDA, CDR2 SQIVND (reference sequence). The CDR3 spans 15 residues. Here the CDR3 reads CASSDLSSYNSPLHF. The CDR3 nucleotides are TGTGCCAGTAGCGATTTGAGCTCCTATAATTCACCCCTCCACTTT.

The chain couples TRBV7-9 to TRBJ2-5; 9 bases line up with TRBD1. Unmatched junction bases numbered 11, after V lost 4 bases and J lost 2 bases. This CDR3 contains 17 residues. Germline V gene data show CDR1 as SEHNR and CDR2 as FQNEAQ (reference sequence). CDR3 residues: CASSSPPFDRGQETQYF. CDR3 nucleotides: TGTGCCAGCAGCTCACCACCTTTCGACAGGGGGCAAGAGACCCAGTACTTC.

CDR3 amino acids: CASSLAGGPHEQFF. CDR3 in DNA: TGCGCCAGCAGTCTAGCGGGGGGGCCCCATGAGCAGTTCTTC. The chain couples TRBV10-1 to TRBJ2-1; 12 bases match TRBD2. The germline V gene encodes CDR1 WNHNN and CDR2 SYGVQD (reference sequence). This CDR3 is built from 14 residues. V shed 5 bases, J shed 8 bases, and the junction held 4 bases outside the gene matches.

V usage is TRBV27 and J usage is TRBJ1-1; 8 nucleotides align to TRBD1. With V trimmed by 5 bases and J by 2 bases, 10 bases remained unmatched. The CDR3 runs to 16 residues. Germline CDR1 MNHEY, CDR2 SMNVEV (reference sequence). CDR3 bases: TGTGCCAGCAGTCCCGGACAGGGTAGGGCAAACACTGAAGCTTTCTTT. Protein: CASSPGQGRANTEAFF.

Comment on this clone: The sample contains more than one DNA sequence encoding this CDR3. The genes are TRBV6-5 and TRBJ1-2; D call uncertain. The germline V and J ends were trimmed by 6 bases and 4 bases, with 12 bases remaining between them. Germline CDR1 reads MNHEY; CDR2 reads SVGAGI. The CDR3 extends over 13 amino acids. This CDR3 is CASRRTGGYGYTF. In nucleotides, the CDR3 is TGTGCCAGCAGGCGAACGGGAGGCTATGGCTACACCTTC.

The chain couples TRBV27 to TRBJ1-5; possibly TRBD1 for D (5 bases). CDR3 size: 15 residues. Trimming cost V 9 bases and J 0 bases, with 15 bases left between them. Per the germline V gene, CDR1 is MNHEY and CDR2 is SMNVEV (reference sequence). The CDR3, as DNA: TGTGCCAGTAAAGGGGCAGGTTATAGCAATCAGCCCCAGCATTTT. Its protein product is CASKGAGYSNQPQHF.

This clone appeared once. J is TRBJ2-1 and V is TRBV9; TRBD2 matches at 7 bases. Trimming removed 3 bases from V and 10 bases from J; junction bases left unmatched: 16. Germline CDR1 is SGDLS and CDR2 is YYNGEE. CDR3 length: 16 amino acids. CDR3 bases: TGTGCCAGCAGCGCCCCGACGGCGCGGGGGTTCCAGGAGCAGTTCTTC. Residues: CASSAPTARGFQEQFF. Using reference TRBV9 and TRBJ2-1 for the parts outside the CDR3, the full variable domain is DSGVTQTPKHLITATGQRVTLRCSPRSGDLSVYWYQQSLDQGLQFLIQYYNGEERAKGNILERFSAQQFPDLHSELNLSSLELGDSALYFCASSAPTARGFQEQFFGPGTRLTVL.

The chain has TRBV9 and TRBJ2-7, with TRBD2 as a possible D gene (5 bases). Germline lookup yields CDR1 SGDLS and CDR2 YYNGEE. The V and J ends lost 8 bases and 3 bases respectively, with 24 bases between them. This CDR3 contains 16 residues. The chain's CDR3 is CARYPDPSGFFYEQYF. Written as DNA, the CDR3 is TGTGCCAGATACCCGGACCCGTCGGGGTTCTTCTACGAGCAGTACTTC.

The rearrangement joins TRBV4-1 to TRBJ1-1, with 7 bases lining up with TRBD1. The CDR3 spans 16 residues. V trimming: 0 bases; J trimming: 1 base; junction bases outside the gene matches: 5. Germline assignment: CDR1 MGHRA and CDR2 YSYEKL. The CDR3, as DNA: TGCGCCAGCAGCCAAGAGCTGGGACAGCCGAACACTGAAGCTTTCTTT. Amino acid sequence: CASSQELGQPNTEAFF.

The chain recombines TRBV11-3 with TRBJ2-1, with TRBD2 matching over 8 bases. The CDR3 has 14 amino acids. Germline lookup yields CDR1 SGHNT and CDR2 YENEEA. The V segment lost 5 bases and the J segment 8 bases; nucleotides outside the gene matches: 8. CDR3 nucleotides: TGTGCCAGCAGCCGGGGGGGCCTCACGGATGAGCAGTTCTTC. Encoded protein: CASSRGGLTDEQFF.

The chain has TRBV3-1 (or the pseudogene TRBV3-2) and TRBJ1-2; 7 bases are a match to TRBD1. The CDR3 spans 15 residues. Losses at the gene ends were 2 bases for V and 7 bases for J; bases not matched to a gene: 10. CDR1 LGHDT and CDR2 YNNKEL come from the germline V gene (reference sequence). The CDR3 here is CASSQLLRQGFGYTF. CDR3 nucleotide sequence: TGTGCCAGCAGCCAATTATTGCGACAGGGCTTTGGCTACACCTTC.

This chain connects TRBV30 to TRBJ1-5; D gene uncertain. V shed 6 bases and J shed 5 bases, with 14 bases lying between them. CDR3 size: 13 residues. CDR1 and CDR2 (germline): GTSNPN, SVGIG (reference sequence). The CDR3 region has the DNA TGTGCCTGTTCTTTCTCGGTGGATCAGCCCCAGCATTTT. Encoded protein: CACSFSVDQPQHF. The whole variable domain, remainder taken from reference TRBV30 and TRBJ1-5, is SQTIHQWPATLVQPVGSPLSLECTVEGTSNPNLYWYRQAAGRGLQLLFYSVGIGQISSEVPQNLSASRPQDRQFILSSKKLLLSDSGFYLCACSFSVDQPQHFGDGTRLSIL.

The gene calls are TRBV6-5 and TRBJ1-2; maybe TRBD1 (5 bases). CDR3 size: 14 residues. CDR1 and CDR2 (germline): MNHEY, SVGAGI. V was trimmed by 0 bases and J by 4 bases, leaving 9 bases between them. The chain's CDR3 is CASSYSQGTYGYTF. The CDR3 bases are TGTGCCAGCAGTTACTCGCAGGGAACCTATGGCTACACCTTC.

The chain carries TRBV24-1 and TRBJ2-3; maybe TRBD2 (5 bases). This CDR3 has 14 amino acids. Germline loops: CDR1 KGHDR, CDR2 SFDVKD. The V and J ends lost 3 bases and 5 bases respectively, with 11 bases between them. The CDR3 nucleotides read TGTGCCACCAGTGATCCGGACTCAAGAGATACGCAGTATTTT. It yields the protein CATSDPDSRDTQYF.

The genes are TRBV7-6 and TRBJ1-2; 9 bases map to TRBD1. The germline gives CDR1 SGHVS, CDR2 FNYEAQ. CDR3 length equals 16 residues. The trim removed 5 bases at V and 8 bases at J, leaving 15 bases unmatched. CDR3 in amino acids: CASSSRNRGRRKGYTF. As DNA, the CDR3 is TGTGCCAGCAGCAGCAGGAACAGGGGGCGAAGAAAAGGCTACACCTTC.

V gene TRBV11-2 combines with J gene TRBJ2-5; 8 bases match TRBD1. The CDR3 runs 15 residues. The ends lost 0 bases at V and 6 bases at J; junction bases unmatched: 6. Germline values: CDR1 SGHAT, CDR2 FQNNGV. Here the CDR3 reads CASSLDDRGRQTQYF. The DNA for the CDR3 is TGTGCCAGCAGCTTAGACGACAGGGGTCGGCAGACCCAGTACTTC.

J is TRBJ1-4 and V is TRBV5-1; TRBD1 is a possible D gene (6 bases). V lost 3 bases, J lost 5 bases, and 11 bases lay in between. The CDR3 contains 14 residues. CDR1 and CDR2 (germline): SGHRS, YFSETQ. The CDR3: CASSSGQLNEKLFF. The CDR3 bases are TGCGCCAGCAGCTCTGGACAGCTAAATGAAAAACTGTTTTTT.

This rearrangement joins TRBV5-6 to TRBJ1-1; D unresolved. CDR3 length equals 12 residues. Germline CDR1 reads SGHDT; CDR2 reads YYEEEE. Trimming removed 3 bases at V and 1 base at J, with 4 bases between. CDR3 in amino acids: CASSWANTEAFF. DNA of the CDR3: TGTGCCAGCAGCTGGGCGAACACTGAAGCTTTCTTT. Together with reference TRBV5-6 and TRBJ1-1, the CDR3 gives the full variable domain: DAGVTQSPTHLIKTRGQQVTLRCSPKSGHDTVSWYQQALGQGPQFIFQYYEEEERQRGNFPDRFSGHQFPNYSSELNVNALLLGDSALYLCASSWANTEAFFGQGTRLTVV.

This chain connects TRBV7-9 to TRBJ2-7, with TRBD1 as a possible D gene (6 bases). CDR1 is SEHNR and CDR2 is FQNEAQ in the germline V gene (reference sequence). V was trimmed by 3 bases and J by 2 bases, leaving 23 bases between them. CDR3 size: 18 residues. The CDR3 sequence: CASSFDFSETGNPYEQYF. As DNA, the CDR3 is TGTGCCAGCAGCTTTGATTTCTCCGAGACAGGTAACCCCTACGAGCAGTACTTC.

The rearrangement uses TRBV19 and TRBJ2-3; no definite D call. V was clipped by 4 bases and J by 3 bases, with 11 bases between them. The CDR3 has 14 residues. Germline loops: CDR1 LNHDA, CDR2 SQIVND (reference sequence). The CDR3 nucleotides read TGTGCCAGTAGTAGGTCGGTGGTAACAGATACGCAGTATTTT. The encoded protein is CASSRSVVTDTQYF.

This chain uses TRBV7-2 with TRBJ2-1, with a weak D call TRBD2 (6 bases). CDR1 is SGHTA and CDR2 is FQGNSA in the germline V gene. This CDR3 contains 15 residues. V was cut by 7 bases and J by 0 bases, with 13 bases left in between. The CDR3 reads CASNVAASSYNEQFF. The CDR3 DNA reads as TGTGCCAGCAATGTAGCGGCAAGCTCCTACAATGAGCAGTTCTTC.

A single count supports this clone. J is TRBJ1-4 and V is TRBV5-4; D not resolved. Germline CDR1 and CDR2: SGHNT and YYREEE (reference sequence). This CDR3 has 14 residues. V was trimmed by 3 bases and J by 3 bases, leaving 9 bases between them. CDR3 nucleotides: TGTGCCAGCAGCTCTGGCGGGGCTAATGAAAAACTGTTTTTT. Amino acids: CASSSGGANEKLFF.

The gene calls are TRBV7-9 and TRBJ1-2; D remains ambiguous. CDR1 and CDR2 from the germline V gene are SEHNR and FQNEAQ (reference sequence). CDR3 size: 13 residues. V was clipped by 2 bases and J by 4 bases, with 8 bases between them. The CDR3 loop is CASSLPLFYGYTF. For the CDR3, the DNA is TGTGCCAGCAGCTTACCTCTCTTCTATGGCTACACCTTC.

The rearrangement links TRBV5-1 to TRBJ2-3; 8 bases line up with TRBD1. This CDR3 is built from 17 residues. V shed 0 bases and J 5 bases; nucleotides not matched to a gene: 11. Germline CDR1 and CDR2: SGHRS and YFSETQ. CDR3 in amino acids: CASSLAPQGVGEDTQYF. CDR3 DNA sequence: TGCGCCAGCAGCTTGGCACCACAGGGGGTCGGGGAAGATACGCAGTATTTT.

This chain links TRBV21-1 with TRBJ1-6. TRBV21-1 is a pseudogene segment. This CDR3 has 16 amino acids. Written as DNA, the CDR3 is TGTGCCAGCAGCAAATGGAGGCTACCTAATAATTCACCCCTCCACTTT. It translates to CASSKWRLPNNSPLHF.

This chain joins TRBV7-9 and TRBJ1-1; D possibly corresponds to TRBD1 (5 bases). Germline loops: CDR1 SEHNR, CDR2 FQNEAQ (reference sequence). This CDR3 comprises 13 residues. V lost 4 bases and J 0 bases, leaving 6 bases between the germline ends. CDR3 coding DNA: TGTGCCAGCAGCTCGACAGTGAACACTGAAGCTTTCTTT. Translation: CASSSTVNTEAFF.